Detailed here is one TCR beta chain. This specimen belongs to a study of blood T cell repertoires in COVID-19. About the study: Sites across the United States, Italy and Spain contributed samples from acute and convalescent COVID-19. PBMCs, B-cell-depleted T cells, or T cells were the source of the cDNA or gDNA that made up the material.

Authors' data handling: By means of reference gene primer amplification, nucleated cell counts were estimated. Repertoires were generated with immunoSEQ multiplex PCR, while TCRdb's copy carries only in-frame clones and drops some. V and J calls and clone size are copied from that table; D and trimming were computed from the DNA. The sample has about 220,000 clones, about 86% seen once. V dropped 3 bases and J dropped 2 bases, with 11 bases sitting between them. Germline loops: CDR1 MNHEY, CDR2 SMNVEV (reference sequence). This CDR3 spans 14 amino acids. This sequence joins TRBV27 and TRBJ2-7; D might be TRBD2 (7 bases). Sequencing was done on a sample of peripheral blood. The clonotype was recovered from a woman aged 60-70 years with acute or convalescent COVID-19. The DNA for the CDR3 is TGTGCCAGCAGTTTTAGGGGGGGGCCCTACGAGCAGTACTTC. It translates to CASSFRGGPYEQYF.